This T cell receptor (beta chain) was profiled in a study of CD8 T cells in ankylosing spondylitis. Study observations and caveats: Blood from ankylosing spondylitis patients appeared to carry a characteristic roughly eight-variant TCR beta motif. Matched ankylosing spondylitis synovial fluid reportedly showed significant enrichment of disease-linked clones. Peripheral blood held disease-linked clones only at relatively low frequency, and these were CD8+.

Trimming cost V 4 bases and J 1 base; bases outside gene matches: 2. This CDR3 has 16 amino acids. The germline CDR1 and CDR2 sequences are SGHRS and YFSETQ. Quantitative 5'-RACE with molecular barcodes produced the TCR beta libraries. TCRdb independently ran MiXCR on the 5' RACE reads; one entry per CDR3 protein. The sample yields about 750,000 distinct CDR3 sequences, around 17% seen once. The table lists this clonotype with a few counts. Its target is not known. The specimen was blood, either unsorted or a sorted T cell fraction (not recorded which). This chain uses TRBV5-1 with TRBJ2-2, with 12 bases matching TRBD1. This TCR derives from a male donor with ankylosing spondylitis. The CDR3 DNA reads TGCGCCAGCAGCGGGACAGGGGGCATGAACACCGGGGAGCTGTTTTTT. As protein: CASSGTGGMNTGELFF.